What follows describes a single TCR beta chain. What it binds is not known. These data come from a study of T cell responses to AZD1222 COVID-19 vaccine. Regarding the study as a whole: White British ancestry dominated among donors, who included more females, and clonal diversity was possibly underestimated. No day 14 peak samples; only post-peak repertoires were characterized.

V dropped 5 bases and J dropped 3 bases, with 14 bases sitting between them. From germline, CDR1 is LGHDT and CDR2 YNNKEL (reference sequence). The CDR3 runs 14 residues. Sequencing used immunoSEQ multiplex PCR; TCRdb keeps in-frame clones, though not all of them. Counted here are about 98,000 clones, around 86% occurring once; the ten biggest clones make up 5%. This TCR derives from an adult in good health. The specimen was peripheral blood, collected on day 0 of AZD1222 vaccination. The chain combines TRBV3-1 (or the pseudogene TRBV3-2) with TRBJ2-7, with D possibly being TRBD1 or TRBD2 (5 bases each). The CDR3 DNA reads as TGTGCCAGCAGCTACACCGGGACCATCTACGAGCAGTACTTC. Its translation: CASSYTGTIYEQYF.